Listed here are 6 T cell receptor beta chains from one sample, sequenced in a study of blood T cell repertoires in COVID-19. TCRdb's table, derived via immunoSEQ multiplex PCR, lists solely in-frame clones and lacks some. The sample shows about 94,000 clones, about 83% of them seen only once. Sample: peripheral blood. The source is a human donor in a cohort sampled during active COVID-19.

This clone has a handful of counts. The V gene is TRBV2, the J gene TRBJ1-3, with D tentatively TRBD1 (5 bases). V lost 7 bases, J lost 0 bases, and 13 bases lay in between. The CDR3 sequence is 15 residues long. Per germline, CDR1 SNHLY and CDR2 FYNNEI. For the CDR3, the DNA is TGTGCCAGCACTGGACAACTTTTCTCTGGAAACACCATATATTTT. This codes for CASTGQLFSGNTIYF.

This chain joins TRBV20-1 and TRBJ2-1; D unclear. CDR1 and CDR2 from the germline V gene are DFQATT and SNEGSKA (reference sequence). V lost 6 bases and J 9 bases, leaving 12 bases between the germline ends. This CDR3 has 11 amino acids. The CDR3 nucleotides are TGCAGTGCCCGGTACGCTGGTGAGCAGTTCTTC. Protein product: CSARYAGEQFF.

This clone is a singleton in its sample. This chain uses TRBV10-3 with TRBJ1-1, with 8 positions matching TRBD1. The CDR3 loop spans 16 amino acids. Unmatched junction bases numbered 6, after V lost 3 bases and J lost 0 bases. Germline V gene lookup returns CDR1 ENHRY and CDR2 SYGVKD. CDR3 nucleotides: TGTGCCATCAGTGATAAACCGGGACAGGTGAACACTGAAGCTTTCTTT. This codes for CAISDKPGQVNTEAFF.

This chain joins TRBV13 and TRBJ2-1, with 9 nucleotides matching TRBD2. CDR3 length: 16 residues. Trimming removed 3 bases from V and 5 bases from J; junction bases left unmatched: 8. Germline CDR1 and CDR2: PRHDT and FYEKMQ (reference sequence). The chain's CDR3 is CASSFRLAGANNEQFF. The CDR3 DNA is TGTGCCAGCAGCTTCCGGTTAGCGGGAGCTAACAATGAGCAGTTCTTC.

The rearrangement uses TRBV6-6 and TRBJ2-5; D not resolved. CDR3 length equals 13 residues. Trimming removed 4 bases from V and 2 bases from J, with 8 bases in between. Germline CDR1 is MNHNY and CDR2 is SVGAGI (reference sequence). The CDR3 protein is CASSFSMQETQYF. The DNA for the CDR3 is TGTGCCAGCAGTTTTAGCATGCAAGAGACCCAGTACTTC.

This rearrangement joins TRBV25-1 to TRBJ2-7; 11 bases match TRBD2. Trimming took 6 bases from V and 7 from J; bases not matched to a gene: 8. The CDR3 length is 14 residues. Germline V gives CDR1 MGHDK, CDR2 SYGVNS. The CDR3 region is CASRGTSGPGEQYF. CDR3 in DNA: TGTGCCAGCAGGGGGACTAGCGGTCCTGGGGAGCAGTACTTC.